This TCR beta chain was captured in a study of cytomegalovirus exposure and HLA in healthy donors. General study results and limits: It was assumed in the presence/absence analyses that sequencing depth was roughly uniform across donors. TCR beta sequences reportedly predicted most subjects' HLA-A and HLA-B alleles accurately. An Asian-associated ancestry cluster reportedly showed fewer N-insertions than the approximately 650-donor mean in a later analysis. Association of some 18,000 TCR beta sequences with HLA alleles was found at 0.05 false discovery rate in a later analysis.

This clone appeared a single time. Its target is not known. Both 60 Vbeta primers and 13 Jbeta primers went into the PCR. The repertoire was sequenced with immunoSEQ multiplex PCR; TCRdb's copy has only in-frame clones and lacks some. The data contain approximately 150,000 clones, more than 75% of them singletons. CDR3 length: 15 amino acids. Germline V CDR1 and CDR2: MDHEN, SYDVKM. V was trimmed by 5 bases and J by 5 bases, leaving 16 bases between them. The rearrangement joins TRBV28 to TRBJ2-1; D ambiguous. The clonotype was recovered from a man aged 35 to 55 in good health and CMV-seronegative. Sequencing was carried out using PBMCs. The CDR3 coding sequence is TGTGCCAGCAGTCTCGAGGCGCGGCGTAACAATGAGCAGTTCTTC. Encoded protein: CASSLEARRNNEQFF.